These 9 T cell receptor beta chains originate from one sample sequenced in a study of cytomegalovirus exposure and HLA in healthy donors. PCR was performed using 60 Vbeta and 13 Jbeta primers. Using immunoSEQ multiplex PCR, the repertoire was profiled, and TCRdb retains in-frame clones only, with some absent. Among 100,000 to 150,000 clones listed, more than 15% were seen once. The sequencing sample was made of PBMCs. The receptors derive from a female donor in good health and CMV-seropositive.

V gene TRBV28 combines with J gene TRBJ2-6; the D gene is possibly TRBD1 (6 bases). Looked up from germline, CDR1 is MDHEN and CDR2 is SYDVKM. CDR3 size: 15 residues. V was pared by 7 bases and J by 4 bases, with 14 bases between. CDR3 sequence (DNA): TGTGCCAGCAACAACAGGGAAGGGGGGGCCAACGTCCTGACTTTC. As protein: CASNNREGGANVLTF.

This clone was seen a few times. The rearrangement joins TRBV9 to TRBJ2-3, with 7 bases aligning to TRBD1. CDR1 and CDR2 from the germline V gene are SGDLS and YYNGEE. The CDR3 has 15 amino acids. Unmatched junction bases numbered 7, after V lost 4 bases and J lost 2 bases. In DNA, the CDR3 is TGTGCCAGCAGCCCTTGGGGACAGAACACAGATACGCAGTATTTT. It translates to CASSPWGQNTDTQYF.

The chain employs TRBV27 and TRBJ2-7; 11 bases line up with TRBD2. Germline CDR1 reads MNHEY; CDR2 reads SMNVEV (reference sequence). V lost 2 bases, J lost 8 bases, and 5 bases stayed unmatched. The CDR3 consists of 14 residues. As DNA, the CDR3 is TGTGCCAGCAGTTTAGCTAGCGGGAGGTATAAGCAGTACTTC. It translates to CASSLASGRYKQYF.

CDR3 sequence: CATGLAVSYEQYF. For the CDR3, the DNA is TGTGCCACCGGACTAGCGGTCTCCTACGAGCAGTACTTC. The chain links TRBV6-5 to TRBJ2-7, with 10 nucleotides matching TRBD2. V shed 10 bases, J shed 0 bases, and the junction held 3 bases outside the gene matches. The germline gives CDR1 MNHEY, CDR2 SVGAGI. The CDR3 consists of 13 residues.

The rearrangement uses TRBV4-2 and TRBJ1-4; 7 bases are a match to TRBD1. V lost 3 bases, J lost 0 bases, and 4 bases stayed unmatched. The CDR3 is 16 amino acids. Germline-derived CDR1 and CDR2 are LGHNA and YNFKEQ. CDR3 protein: CASSQGTAATNEKLFF. CDR3 coding DNA: TGTGCCAGCAGCCAGGGGACAGCTGCAACTAATGAAAAACTGTTTTTT.

There are a few counts of this clone. The rearrangement links TRBV4-2 to TRBJ2-1, with D tentatively TRBD2 (5 bases). Germline CDR1 and CDR2: LGHNA and YNFKEQ. The CDR3 length is 12 residues. Between the trimmed V and J ends, which lost 4 bases and 7 bases, there was a span of 8 bases. DNA of the CDR3: TGTGCCAGCAGCCGGGAGTCGAATGAGCAGTTCTTC. It specifies CASSRESNEQFF.

This clone was found a few times. V is TRBV5-4 and J is TRBJ2-7; 11 bases agree with TRBD1. Germline CDR1 reads SGHNT; CDR2 reads YYREEE (reference sequence). The CDR3 contains 15 residues. The V segment lost 4 bases and the J segment 0 bases; nucleotides outside the gene matches: 3. Written as DNA, the CDR3 is TGTGCCAGCAGCATTGGGACAGGGGGCTCCTACGAGCAGTACTTC. Translated, it gives CASSIGTGGSYEQYF.

For this clone: Relative to the germline gene, one junction end is altered; a read error may explain this. CDR3 in amino acids: CASSAQGYSEQFF. CDR3 bases: TGTGCCAGCAGCGCGCAGGGTTACAGTGAGCAGTTCTTC. The genes are TRBV9 and TRBJ2-1; D might be TRBD1 (5 bases). The CDR3 contains 13 residues. Looked up from germline, CDR1 is SGDLS and CDR2 is YYNGEE.

This clone has just a few counts. The V call is TRBV27, the J call TRBJ1-4; 12 nucleotides line up with TRBD1. The V and J ends lost 8 bases and 5 bases, in that order; junction bases with no gene match: 6. Germline CDR1 is MNHEY and CDR2 is SMNVEV (reference sequence). The CDR3 covers 15 residues. In DNA form, the CDR3 reads TGTGCCAGCTCCGGGACAGGGGGCAAGAATGAAAAACTGTTTTTT. Protein product: CASSGTGGKNEKLFF.